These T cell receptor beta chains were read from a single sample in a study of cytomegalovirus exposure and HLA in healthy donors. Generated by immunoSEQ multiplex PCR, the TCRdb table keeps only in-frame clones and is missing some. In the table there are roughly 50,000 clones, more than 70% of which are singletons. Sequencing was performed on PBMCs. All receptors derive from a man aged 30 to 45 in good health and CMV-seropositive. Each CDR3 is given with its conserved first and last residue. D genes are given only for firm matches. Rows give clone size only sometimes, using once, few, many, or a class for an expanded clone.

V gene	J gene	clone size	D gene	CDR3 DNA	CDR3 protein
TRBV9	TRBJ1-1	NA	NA	TGTGCCAGCAGCGTCGGAAACAGACTGAACACTGAAGCTTTCTTT	CASSVGNRLNTEAFF
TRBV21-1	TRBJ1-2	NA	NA	TGTGCCAGCAGCAAAGCGCTCAGCGGAAAAATTAACTATGGCTACACCTTC	CASSKALSGKINYGYTF
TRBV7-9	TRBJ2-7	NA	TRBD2	TGTGCCAGCAGCCCCCCGCGTGGGAGGGTCACCTACGAGCAGTACTTC	CASSPPRGRVTYEQYF
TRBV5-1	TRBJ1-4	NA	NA	TGCGCCAGCAGCCCAAGCGCAACTAATGAAAAACTGTTTTTT	CASSPSATNEKLFF
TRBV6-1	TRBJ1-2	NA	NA	TGTGCCAGCAAAATAGGGGACTATGGCTACACCTTC	CASKIGDYGYTF
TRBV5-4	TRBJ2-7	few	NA	TGTGCCAGCAGCCATGGGGCGGAAAACGAGCAGTACTTC	CASSHGAENEQYF
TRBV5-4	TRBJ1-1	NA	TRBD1	TGTGCCAGCAGCTTGACTACGGGACAGGGGAGCACTGAAGCTTTCTTT	CASSLTTGQGSTEAFF
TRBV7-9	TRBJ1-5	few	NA	TGTGCCAGCAGGGGGGAGGGGAATCAGCCCCAGCATTTT	CASRGEGNQPQHF
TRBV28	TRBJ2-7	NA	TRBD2	TGTGCCAGCAGCCCCCTGTCGGGGGGGCTTTACGAGCAGTACTTC	CASSPLSGGLYEQYF
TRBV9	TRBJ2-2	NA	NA	TGTGCCAGCAGCGTAGTGGGGCACCTTGACACCGGGGAGCTGTTTTTT	CASSVVGHLDTGELFF
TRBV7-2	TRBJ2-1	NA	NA	TGTGCCAGCAGCTTAGGGGTTGGAGGGGGCGTGTATGAGCAGTTCTTC	CASSLGVGGGVYEQFF
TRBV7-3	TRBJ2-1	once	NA	TGTGCCAGCAGCAACCAGGGTAGGGTTTCCTACAATGAGCAGTTCTTC	CASSNQGRVSYNEQFF
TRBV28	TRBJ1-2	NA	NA	TGTGCCAGCAGTTTTAGGTCGGGATATGGCTACACCTTC	CASSFRSGYGYTF
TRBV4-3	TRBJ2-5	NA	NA	TGCGCCAGCAGCCAAGAGGCTAGCAGCAACCAAGAGACCCAGTACTTC	CASSQEASSNQETQYF
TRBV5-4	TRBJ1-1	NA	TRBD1	TGTGCCAGCAGAACCGGGACAGGCGACACTGAAGCTTTCTTT	CASRTGTGDTEAFF
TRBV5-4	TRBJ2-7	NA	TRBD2	TGTGCCAGCAGCTCCGGGACTAGCTACGAGCAGTACTTC	CASSSGTSYEQYF
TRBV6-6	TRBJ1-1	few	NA	TGTGCCAGCAGGGCGGGATTGAACACTGAAGCTTTCTTT	CASRAGLNTEAFF
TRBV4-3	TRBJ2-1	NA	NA	TGCGCCAGCAGCCAAGATTGGTTGTCGCCGAGGCGTGAGCAGTTCTTC	CASSQDWLSPRREQFF
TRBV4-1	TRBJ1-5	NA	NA	TGCGCCAGCAGCCAACCTAGAAGGGGGGGGGCGATTGGCAATCAGCCCCAGCATTTT	CASSQPRRGGAIGNQPQHF
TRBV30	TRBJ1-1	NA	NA	TGTGCCTGGAGCCGACAGGCGGGCTTCCTCTTT	CAWSRQAGFLF
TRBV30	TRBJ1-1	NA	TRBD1	TGTGCCTGGAGTGTACAGGGGCAGGGCAGCACTGAAGCTTTCTTT	CAWSVQGQGSTEAFF
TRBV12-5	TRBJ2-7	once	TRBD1	TGTGCTAGGGGCCTCGGGACAGAGTCCTACGAGCAGTACTTC	CARGLGTESYEQYF
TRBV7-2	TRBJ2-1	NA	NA	TGTGCCAGCAGCTCCCGGGGGAGCAACAATGAGCAGTTCTTC	CASSSRGSNNEQFF
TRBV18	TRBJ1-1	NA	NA	TGTGCCAGCTCACCCCCTTCGGGGGAAACCACTGAAGCTTTCTTT	CASSPPSGETTEAFF
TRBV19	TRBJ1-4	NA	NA	TGTGCCAGTAGTATAGTCTGGGGAGTCGGCCTTAATGAAAAACTGTTTTTT	CASSIVWGVGLNEKLFF
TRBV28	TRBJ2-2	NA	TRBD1	TGTGCCAGCCGTGACGGGACAGCCTTTGGGGAGCTGTTTTTT	CASRDGTAFGELFF
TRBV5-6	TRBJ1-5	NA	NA	TGTGCCAGCAGCAGCCGAGACAGGAGTGTTAGGAGCAATCAGCCCCAGCATTTT	CASSSRDRSVRSNQPQHF
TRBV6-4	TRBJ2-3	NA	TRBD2	TGTGCCAGCAGTGAAGGACTAGCGGGGGCAGATACGCAGTATTTT	CASSEGLAGADTQYF
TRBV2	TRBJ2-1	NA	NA	TGTGCCAGGGGGGCCAAACAGGACGGTGAGCAGTTCTTC	CARGAKQDGEQFF
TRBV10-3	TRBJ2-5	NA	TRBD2	TGTGCCATCAGCCGGGGGAGGGAGGAGACCCAGTACTTC	CAISRGREETQYF
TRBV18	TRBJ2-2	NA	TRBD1	TGTGCCAGCTCAAGGCGACAGGGGCCTAACACCGGGGAGCTGTTTTTT	CASSRRQGPNTGELFF
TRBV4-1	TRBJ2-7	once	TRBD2	TGCGCCAGCAGCCAAGTGATAGCGGGGGGGTGCGAGCAGTACTTC	CASSQVIAGGCEQYF
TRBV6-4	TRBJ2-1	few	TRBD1	TGTGCCAGCAGTGAGGGGGACAGGTTCGCCAATGAGCAGTTCTTC	CASSEGDRFANEQFF
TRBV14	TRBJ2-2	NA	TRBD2	TGTGCCAGCAGCCCGTTTTTACTAGCGGGACCCCGAGACAGGGCCGGGGAGCTGTTTTTT	CASSPFLLAGPRDRAGELFF
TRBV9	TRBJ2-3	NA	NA	TGTGCCAGCAGCGTAGCCGTGAGCACAGATACGCAGTATTTT	CASSVAVSTDTQYF